These T cell receptor beta chains were read from a single sample in a study of identical twins. TCRdb recomputed calls from the 5' RACE reads with MiXCR, one row per CDR3 protein. The profile shows over 500,000 distinct CDR3 sequences, roughly 21% of them singletons. Separately, the same data were catalogued under a study of T cells expressing NK-cell markers.

Sample: CD4+ T cells sorted from blood. The receptors were gathered from a woman aged 18-30 years in good health. Both conserved end residues are part of each CDR3. D genes are given only for firm matches. Some rows have no size entry. The others give once, few or many, or a class for an expanded clone.

TGCAGTGCTAGAGAGCCGGGACAGGGCCGCTCCTACGAGCAGTACTTC,CSAREPGQGRSYEQYF,TRBD1,TRBJ2-7,.,TRBV20-1
TGTGCCAGCAGTTACTTGGTAGGGAATGGCTACACCTTC,CASSYLVGNGYTF,.,TRBJ1-2,.,TRBV6-5
TGCAGTGCTACCTGGACAGGCGCGGCTTCGCAGTATTTT,CSATWTGAASQYF,TRBD1,TRBJ2-3,few,TRBV20-1
TGTGCCAGCAGCGATTTAGGTACTGAAGCTTTCTTT,CASSDLGTEAFF,.,TRBJ1-1,many,TRBV12-3/TRBV12-4
TGTGCCAGCAGCCAAGTCGTGGACTATGGCTACACCTTC,CASSQVVDYGYTF,.,TRBJ1-2,.,TRBV3-1
TGTGCCAGCAGTTCCAACCGGGTCGGCTACACCTTC,CASSSNRVGYTF,.,TRBJ1-2,.,TRBV28
TGTGCCAGCAGTTACATCGGGAGGTCGACAGATACGCAGTATTTT,CASSYIGRSTDTQYF,TRBD2,TRBJ2-3,.,TRBV6-2/TRBV6-3
TGCAGTGCTAGAGATAAGGGAGCGGGGGATACGCAGTATTTT,CSARDKGAGDTQYF,TRBD2,TRBJ2-3,few,TRBV20-1
TGTGCCAGCAGTTACTCCCTAGGACCGCGCCCCTACGAGCAGTACTTC,CASSYSLGPRPYEQYF,.,TRBJ2-7,few,TRBV6-5
TGTGCCAGCAGCTTGAAATTTCGCCGGGAGACCCAGTACTTC,CASSLKFRRETQYF,.,TRBJ2-5,.,TRBV7-8